This TCR beta chain originates from a study of tumor-infiltrating lymphocytes in oesophageal squamous cell carcinoma (dated by TCRdb to the mid-2010s). Worth noting for this clonotype: The clone's antigen remains unknown. No qualities accompany the bases; no much larger clone lies one base away.

The cysteine opens and the phenylalanine closes a CDR3 of 16 amino acids. Only the CDR3 DNA is retained, 48 bases long and in frame from the first base. Taken from the germline V gene, the CDR1 and CDR2 loops are SGHVS and FNYEAQ. The library was prepared using PCR. Instrument used: Illumina HiSeq 2000. TCRdb reworked the public reads: Q25 trimming with fastp, MiXCR clone assembly, productive beta chains retained. Under each unique CDR3 protein, matching rows form one entry showing the most common genes and DNA. The sample data list roughly 16,000 distinct CDR3 sequences, and 44% of these were observed just once. Jointly, the top ten make up under 50% of the sample.

Recombination joined TRBV7-6 with TRBJ2-7; matching of 6 bases hints at TRBD1 as the D gene. The J call may be mistaken, given a closer DNA end match to TRBJ2-4. The sequence derives from a female donor with esophageal squamous cell carcinoma. The sequenced sample was blood. DNA sequence: TGTGCCAGCAGCGAACGGACAGACATAGCCAAAAACATTCAGTACTTC. Its translation reads: CASSERTDIAKNIQYF.